This T cell receptor (beta chain) comes out of a study of regulatory T cells in long-lasting Graves disease. Researchers made TCR beta libraries by using iRepertoire HTBI primers and running Arm-PCR on CDR3 regions. TCRdb called the multiplex PCR reads again in MiXCR, with one record for every CDR3 protein. Of 350,000 to 400,000 distinct CDR3 sequences in the sample, 15% to 20% were seen once. Described time point: newly diagnosed GD, antithyroid drugs for less than 3 months. Generation of the TCR library employed RNA extracted from PBMCs. In this sample, this clonotype turned up many times. Germline V gene lookup returns CDR1 MNHEY and CDR2 SMNVEV (reference sequence). This CDR3 has 13 residues. The V end was cut by 3 bases, the J end by 6 bases, with 12 bases between. This sample also appeared in a second study, on T cells in Graves' hyperthyroidism and ophthalmopathy.

The chain combines TRBV27 with TRBJ2-7; no reliable D call. This TCR came from a young woman with Graves disease. Sample: peripheral blood mononuclear cells (PBMCs), taken at new diagnosis, from a patient treated with antithyroid drugs. The CDR3 sequence: CASSFGSPGEQYF. CDR3 nucleotides: TGTGCCAGCAGTTTCGGGTCCCCTGGCGAGCAGTACTTC.